Shown below are 12 T cell receptor beta chains from a single sample sequenced in a study of OX40 agonist ivuxolimab in advanced cancers. The method was immunoSEQ multiplex PCR; TCRdb's version includes in-frame clones alone and lacks a portion of them. The table has about 18,000 clones, just over 70% seen once. The specimen was CD4+ or CD8+ T cells sorted from blood, collected in a trial of the OX40 agonist ivuxolimab. All receptors come from an adult with an advanced solid tumor such as melanoma, head and neck, liver or kidney cancer.

With respect to this clone: A much larger clone differs from this one at a single base, so this may be a read error. This CDR3 is also generated by other DNA sequences in the sample. The DNA of the CDR3 is TGTGCCAGTAGTGAGGGGGCATCGAGCACTGAAGCTTTCTTT. Residues: CASSEGASSTEAFF. The chain uses TRBV2 and TRBJ1-1, with TRBD1 identical over 7 bases. CDR1 is SNHLY, CDR2 FYNNEI, per germline. The CDR3 runs 14 residues.

The chain uses TRBV7-6 and TRBJ2-5; D call uncertain. V was cut by 5 bases and J by 4 bases, with 17 bases left in between. The CDR3 extends over 15 amino acids. The V gene's germline CDR1 is SGHVS and CDR2 FNYEAQ. The CDR3 region is CASSLTRLPRETQYF. CDR3 in DNA: TGTGCCAGCAGCCTCACGCGACTCCCCCGAGAGACCCAGTACTTC.

This chain connects TRBV6-5 to TRBJ2-1; TRBD2 agrees at 12 bases. CDR1 is MNHEY, CDR2 SVGAGI, per germline. Trimming removed 4 bases from V and 7 bases from J; junction bases left unmatched: 5. The CDR3 is made up of 15 amino acids. The CDR3 bases are TGTGCCAGCAGTTCTGGGACTAGCGGGTGGAATGAGCAGTTCTTC. Translating it yields CASSSGTSGWNEQFF.

By sample fraction, this clone is medium-sized. In DNA form, the CDR3 reads TGTGCCAGCAGGGTGACAGGGGAATACTTTGGCTACACCTTC. Translation gives CASRVTGEYFGYTF. The chain combines TRBV2 with TRBJ1-2, with 8 bases aligning to TRBD1. The CDR3 has 14 residues. With V trimmed by 6 bases and J by 7 bases, 10 bases remained unmatched. Germline CDR1 reads SNHLY; CDR2 reads FYNNEI.

This chain uses TRBV6-6 with TRBJ2-7; D uncertain. Germline loops: CDR1 MNHNY, CDR2 SVGAGI (reference sequence). There are 13 residues in the CDR3. The germline V and J ends were trimmed by 0 bases and 1 base, with 4 bases remaining between them. CDR3 amino acids: CASSYSVSYEQYF. CDR3 bases: TGTGCCAGCAGTTACTCAGTTTCCTACGAGCAGTACTTC.

The chain employs TRBV5-5 and TRBJ1-1, with 8 bases identical to TRBD1. Germline V lookup: CDR1 SGHKS, CDR2 YYEKEE (reference sequence). The CDR3 sequence is 14 residues long. Trimming took 4 bases from V and 4 from J; bases not matched to a gene: 6. CDR3 sequence: CASSIDRGGTEAFF. The CDR3, as DNA: TGTGCCAGCAGCATCGACAGGGGCGGCACTGAAGCTTTCTTT. Together with reference TRBV5-5 and TRBJ1-1, the CDR3 gives the full variable domain: DAGVTQSPTHLIKTRGQQVTLRCSPISGHKSVSWYQQVLGQGPQFIFQYYEKEERGRGNFPDRFSARQFPNYSSELNVNALLLGDSALYLCASSIDRGGTEAFFGQGTRLTVV.

The gene calls are TRBV7-9 and TRBJ1-2; 7 bases map to TRBD1. The CDR3 loop spans 16 amino acids. CDR1 SEHNR and CDR2 FQNEAQ come from the germline V gene (reference sequence). The V gene end was trimmed by 5 bases and the J gene end by 3 bases; junction bases not matched to a gene: 12. CDR3 amino acids: CASSPQTGVTDYGYTF. The CDR3 nucleotides read TGTGCCAGCAGCCCGCAAACAGGGGTTACTGACTATGGCTACACCTTC. The complete variable domain, with remaining parts taken from reference TRBV7-9 and TRBJ1-2, reads DTGVSQNPRHKITKRGQNVTFRCDPISEHNRLYWYRQTLGQGPEFLTYFQNEAQLEKSRLLSDRFSAERPKGSFSTLEIQRTEQGDSAMYLCASSPQTGVTDYGYTFGSGTRLTVV.

The chain employs TRBV18 and TRBJ2-3; D gene uncertain. Germline CDR1 and CDR2: KGHSH and LQKENI. The V and J ends lost 5 bases and 6 bases respectively, with 3 bases between them. The CDR3 length is 10 residues. The CDR3 bases are TGTGCCAGCTCAGGGGATACGCAGTATTTT. Its translation: CASSGDTQYF.

The J gene is TRBJ2-5, the V gene TRBV5-6, with 8 bases that match TRBD2. Germline CDR1 reads SGHDT; CDR2 reads YYEEEE. CDR3 size: 16 residues. The V segment lost 0 bases and the J segment 1 base; nucleotides outside the gene matches: 5. CDR3 sequence reads: CASSLGMGLGQETQYF. CDR3 bases: TGTGCCAGCAGCTTGGGAATGGGACTAGGCCAAGAGACCCAGTACTTC.

This clone is deemed medium-sized (0.01 to 0.1%). This chain connects TRBV7-2 to TRBJ1-5; possibly TRBD1 for D (6 bases). This CDR3 contains 15 residues. CDR1 and CDR2 from the germline V gene are SGHTA and FQGNSA. V was shortened by 3 bases and J by 4 bases, with 13 bases between the two germline ends. The CDR3 nucleotides read TGTGCCAGCAGCTTTTTACAGGGCGGAAATCAGCCCCAGCATTTT. This encodes CASSFLQGGNQPQHF.

V and J are TRBV19 and TRBJ2-7; 9 bases are a match to TRBD1. Per germline, CDR1 LNHDA and CDR2 SQIVND (reference sequence). V lost 5 bases, J lost 2 bases, and 4 bases stayed unmatched. This CDR3 has 14 amino acids. The CDR3 region has the DNA TGTGCCAGTAGTCTCGGACAGGGGACCTACGAGCAGTACTTC. Protein product: CASSLGQGTYEQYF.

The V gene is TRBV25-1, the J gene TRBJ2-1; TRBD2 might be the D (5 bases). Trimming cost V 2 bases and J 4 bases, with 6 bases left between them. The germline V gene has CDR1 MGHDK and CDR2 SYGVNS. The CDR3 is 13 residues long. CDR3 in amino acids: CASSEPGYNEQFF. CDR3 bases: TGTGCCAGCAGTGAACCGGGGTACAATGAGCAGTTCTTC.